This passage covers 13 T cell receptor beta chains from one sample sequenced in a study of blood T cell repertoires in COVID-19. TCRdb's table, derived via immunoSEQ multiplex PCR, lists solely in-frame clones and lacks some. This sample has around 100,000 clones, with more than 65% found just once. The sequenced material came from peripheral blood. The origin of the receptors is a man aged 70-80 years with active or convalescent COVID-19.

Here the CDR3 reads CASTLGQTEAFF. Written as DNA, the CDR3 is TGTGCCAGCACCTTGGGACAGACCGAAGCTTTCTTT. The rearrangement uses TRBV28 and TRBJ1-1; 7 bases map to TRBD1. CDR1 is MDHEN and CDR2 is SYDVKM in the germline V gene. This CDR3 is built from 12 residues. The trim removed 7 bases at V and 8 bases at J, leaving 7 bases unmatched.

V usage is TRBV11-3 and J usage is TRBJ2-2; TRBD1 matches at 7 bases. This CDR3 comprises 15 residues. V dropped 2 bases and J dropped 6; count of bases not matched to a gene: 6. Germline CDR1 reads SGHNT; CDR2 reads YENEEA. DNA of the CDR3: TGTGCCAGCAGCTTAAGCCGACAGGGTCCCGGGGAGCTGTTTTTT. Translating it yields CASSLSRQGPGELFF.

The J gene is TRBJ1-3, the V gene TRBV6-5; 7 bases match TRBD1. Trimming at V came to 7 bases and at J to 2 bases, leaving 5 bases not matched to a gene. The germline V gene encodes CDR1 MNHEY and CDR2 SVGAGI. The CDR3 totals 14 residues. Written as DNA, the CDR3 is TGTGCCAGCATCGCAGGGGGTCCTGGAAACACCATATATTTT. As protein: CASIAGGPGNTIYF.

The chain recombines TRBV4-1 with TRBJ2-2; the D is unclear. Germline V CDR1 and CDR2: MGHRA, YSYEKL. The CDR3 runs 14 residues. V was pared by 1 base and J by 6 bases, with 9 bases between. The CDR3 nucleotides read TGCGCCAGCAGCCAAGTCGGTGGGCCCGGGGAGCTGTTTTTT. It specifies CASSQVGGPGELFF.

This chain's CDR3 is CASLEQPYEQYF. CDR3 bases: TGTGCCAGCTTGGAGCAACCCTACGAGCAGTACTTC. The chain couples TRBV6-5 to TRBJ2-7; D ambiguous. The CDR3 is made up of 12 amino acids. Trimming took off 8 bases at V and 2 bases at J, with 10 bases between the two ends. Germline CDR1 and CDR2: MNHEY and SVGAGI.

This chain connects TRBV9 to TRBJ2-1; 11 bases agree with TRBD1. Germline lookup yields CDR1 SGDLS and CDR2 YYNGEE. V trimming: 3 bases; J trimming: 7 bases; junction bases outside the gene matches: 3. This CDR3 spans 14 amino acids. The CDR3, as DNA: TGTGCCAGCAGCGCGGACAGGGGGCGTAATGAGCAGTTCTTC. It is translated as CASSADRGRNEQFF.

Here the CDR3 reads CASSEASMGLYSPAKNIQYF. CDR3 in DNA: TGTGCCAGCAGTGAAGCAAGCATGGGCCTTTATTCTCCAGCCAAAAACATTCAGTACTTC. The chain is built from TRBV2 and TRBJ2-4; no clear D. The CDR3 length is 20 residues. Germline V CDR1 and CDR2: SNHLY, FYNNEI. V was pared by 0 bases and J by 0 bases, with 21 bases between. Complete variable domain (other parts from reference TRBV2 and TRBJ2-4): EPEVTQTPSHQVTQMGQEVILRCVPISNHLYFYWYRQILGQKVEFLVSFYNNEISEKSEIFDDQFSVERPDGSNFTLKIRSTKLEDSAMYFCASSEASMGLYSPAKNIQYFGAGTRLSVL.

The CDR3 nucleotides are TGCGCCAGCAGCTTGGAGATCACAGGTCCTTTCACAGATACGCAGTATTTT. Its translation is CASSLEITGPFTDTQYF. The V call is TRBV5-1, the J call TRBJ2-3; tentative D call: TRBD1 (5 bases). Deletions cut 0 bases from V and 2 bases from J, with 16 bases between. The CDR3 is 17 residues long. Germline CDR1 is SGHRS and CDR2 is YFSETQ.

Comment on this clone: Other DNA sequences in this sample translate to the same CDR3. The chain is built from TRBV3-1 (or the pseudogene TRBV3-2) and TRBJ2-1, with 9 bases matching TRBD1. Trimming took 4 bases from V and 7 from J; bases not matched to a gene: 2. Looked up from germline, CDR1 is LGHDT and CDR2 is YNNKEL (reference sequence). This CDR3 is 13 amino acids long. The CDR3 bases are TGTGCCAGCAGCCGGGACAGGGTTAATGAGCAGTTCTTC. It is translated as CASSRDRVNEQFF.

V is TRBV19 and J is TRBJ2-7; 11 bases match TRBD2. Germline assignment: CDR1 LNHDA and CDR2 SQIVND (reference sequence). The CDR3 runs 15 residues. V lost 6 bases, J lost 1 base, and 5 bases stayed unmatched. The CDR3 DNA sequence: TGTGCCAGTAGCTCCGGGACTAGCGGATCCTACGAGCAGTACTTC. This encodes CASSSGTSGSYEQYF.

This clone was observed a single time. The chain combines TRBV5-4 with TRBJ2-7; D uncertain. The germline V gene encodes CDR1 SGHNT and CDR2 YYREEE (reference sequence). The CDR3 has 14 amino acids. Trimming removed 3 bases from V and 2 bases from J, with 12 bases in between. CDR3 sequence: CASSSKQNPYEQYF. CDR3 nucleotides: TGTGCCAGCAGCTCTAAACAGAATCCCTACGAGCAGTACTTC.

This CDR3 is CASSLMMPGNAEFF. As DNA, the CDR3 is TGTGCCAGCAGCTTAATGATGCCCGGGAATGCGGAGTTCTTC. The chain is built from TRBV7-9 and TRBJ2-1; TRBD2 might be the D (5 bases). The length of the CDR3 is 14 residues. The V gene lost 2 bases and the J gene lost 14 bases, with 19 bases spanning the gap. Germline CDR1 reads SEHNR; CDR2 reads FQNEAQ (reference sequence).

The chain couples TRBV3-1 (or the pseudogene TRBV3-2) to TRBJ2-5, with a tentative D call TRBD1 (5 bases). The CDR3 covers 16 residues. V shed 0 bases and J shed 4 bases, with 15 bases lying between them. Per the germline V gene, CDR1 is LGHDT and CDR2 is YNNKEL (reference sequence). The CDR3 reads CASSQDHAGWGETQYF. DNA of the CDR3: TGTGCCAGCAGCCAAGATCACGCAGGGTGGGGAGAGACCCAGTACTTC.